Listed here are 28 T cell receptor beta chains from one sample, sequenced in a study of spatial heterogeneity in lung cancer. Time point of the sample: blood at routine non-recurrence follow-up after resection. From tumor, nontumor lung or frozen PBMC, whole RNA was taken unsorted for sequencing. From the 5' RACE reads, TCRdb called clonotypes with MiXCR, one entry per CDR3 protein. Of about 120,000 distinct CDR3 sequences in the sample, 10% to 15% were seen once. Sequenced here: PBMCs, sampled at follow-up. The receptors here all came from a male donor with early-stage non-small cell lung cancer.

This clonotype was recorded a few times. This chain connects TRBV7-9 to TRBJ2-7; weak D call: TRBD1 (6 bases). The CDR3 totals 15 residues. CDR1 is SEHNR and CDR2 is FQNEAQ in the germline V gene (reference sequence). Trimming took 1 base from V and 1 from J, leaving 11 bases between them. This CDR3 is CASSLVRGQSYEQYF. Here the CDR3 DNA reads TGTGCCAGCAGCTTAGTTCGTGGACAGTCCTACGAGCAGTACTTC.

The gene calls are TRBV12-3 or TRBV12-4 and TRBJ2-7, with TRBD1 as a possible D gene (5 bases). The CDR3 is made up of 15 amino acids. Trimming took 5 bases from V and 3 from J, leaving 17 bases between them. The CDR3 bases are TGTGCCAGCAGTCCTTGGGGCACCCAGGACTACGAGCAGTACTTC. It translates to CASSPWGTQDYEQYF.

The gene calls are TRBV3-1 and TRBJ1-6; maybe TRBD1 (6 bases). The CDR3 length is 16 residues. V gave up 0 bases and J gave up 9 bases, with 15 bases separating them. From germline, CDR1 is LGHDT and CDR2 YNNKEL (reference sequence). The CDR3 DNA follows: TGTGCCAGCAGCCAAGACCCGGGGGGGCGGGCTTCACCCCTCCACTTT. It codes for CASSQDPGGRASPLHF. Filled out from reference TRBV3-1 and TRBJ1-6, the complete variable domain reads DTAVSQTPKYLVTQMGNDKSIKCEQNLGHDTMYWYKQDSKKFLKIMFSYNNKELIINETVPNRFSPKSPDKAHLNLHINSLELGDSAVYFCASSQDPGGRASPLHFGNGTRLTVT.

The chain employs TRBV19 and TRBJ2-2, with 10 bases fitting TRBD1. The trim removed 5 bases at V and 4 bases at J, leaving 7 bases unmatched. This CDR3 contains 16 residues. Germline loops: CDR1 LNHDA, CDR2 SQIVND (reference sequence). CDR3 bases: TGTGCCAGTAGTTCCTCCGACAGGGGGCTCACCGGGGAGCTGTTTTTT. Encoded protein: CASSSSDRGLTGELFF.

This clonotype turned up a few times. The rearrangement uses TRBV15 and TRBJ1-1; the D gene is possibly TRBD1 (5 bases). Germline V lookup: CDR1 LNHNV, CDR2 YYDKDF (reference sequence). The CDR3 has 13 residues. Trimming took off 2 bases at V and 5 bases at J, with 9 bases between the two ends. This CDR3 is CATSRNEGTEAFF. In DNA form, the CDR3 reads TGTGCCACCAGCAGAAATGAGGGGACTGAAGCTTTCTTT. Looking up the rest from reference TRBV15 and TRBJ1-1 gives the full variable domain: DAMVIQNPRYQVTQFGKPVTLSCSQTLNHNVMYWYQQKSSQAPKLLFHYYDKDFNNEADTPDNFQSRRPNTSFCFLDIRSPGLGDTAMYLCATSRNEGTEAFFGQGTRLTVV.

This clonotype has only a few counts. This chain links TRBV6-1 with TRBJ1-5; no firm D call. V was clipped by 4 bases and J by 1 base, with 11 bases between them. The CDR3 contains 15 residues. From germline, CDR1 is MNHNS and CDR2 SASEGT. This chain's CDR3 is CASSGNRWSNQPQHF. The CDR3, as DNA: TGTGCCAGCAGTGGGAACAGATGGAGCAATCAGCCCCAGCATTTT.

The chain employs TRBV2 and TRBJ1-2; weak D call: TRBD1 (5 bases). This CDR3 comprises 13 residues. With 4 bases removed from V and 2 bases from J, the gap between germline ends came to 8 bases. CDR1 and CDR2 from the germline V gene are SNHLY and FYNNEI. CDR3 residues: CASSAAGNYGYTF. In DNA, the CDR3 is TGTGCCAGCAGTGCGGCAGGGAACTATGGCTACACCTTC.

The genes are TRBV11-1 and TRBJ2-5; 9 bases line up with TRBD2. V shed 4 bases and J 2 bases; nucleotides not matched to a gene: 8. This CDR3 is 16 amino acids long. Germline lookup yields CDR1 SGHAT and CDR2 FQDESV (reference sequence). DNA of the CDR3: TGTGCCAGCAGCTCAGGGACTAGCCGGGGACAAGAGACCCAGTACTTC. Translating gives CASSSGTSRGQETQYF.

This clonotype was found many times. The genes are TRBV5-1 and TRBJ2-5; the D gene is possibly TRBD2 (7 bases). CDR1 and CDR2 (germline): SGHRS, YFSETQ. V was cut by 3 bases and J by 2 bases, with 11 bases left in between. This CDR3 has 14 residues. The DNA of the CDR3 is TGCGCCAGCAGCTCGGGGGGCCTTCAAGAGACCCAGTACTTC. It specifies CASSSGGLQETQYF.

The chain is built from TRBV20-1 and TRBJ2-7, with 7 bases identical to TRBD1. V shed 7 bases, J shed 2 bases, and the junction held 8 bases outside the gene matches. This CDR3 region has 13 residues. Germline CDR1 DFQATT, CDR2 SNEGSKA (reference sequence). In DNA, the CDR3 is TGCAGTGTTAGCCGGGACAGTACCTACGAGCAGTACTTC. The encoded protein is CSVSRDSTYEQYF.

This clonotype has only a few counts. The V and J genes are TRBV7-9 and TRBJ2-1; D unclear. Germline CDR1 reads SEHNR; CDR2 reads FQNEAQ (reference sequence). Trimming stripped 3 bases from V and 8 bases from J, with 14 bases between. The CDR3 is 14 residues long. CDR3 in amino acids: CASSFSTALDEQFF. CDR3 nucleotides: TGTGCCAGCAGCTTCTCCACAGCCTTGGATGAGCAGTTCTTC.

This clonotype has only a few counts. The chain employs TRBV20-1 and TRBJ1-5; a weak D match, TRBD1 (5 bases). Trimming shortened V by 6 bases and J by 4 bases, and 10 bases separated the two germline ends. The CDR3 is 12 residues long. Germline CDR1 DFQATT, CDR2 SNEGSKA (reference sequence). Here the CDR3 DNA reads TGCAGTGCAGCAGCAGGGAATCAGCCCCAGCATTTT. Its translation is CSAAAGNQPQHF.

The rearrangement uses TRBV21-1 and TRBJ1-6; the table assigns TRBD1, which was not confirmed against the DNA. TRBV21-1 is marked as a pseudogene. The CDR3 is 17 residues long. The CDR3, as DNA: TGTGCCAGCAGCAAAGATAACGGACAGGGTCGCAATTCACCCCTCCACTTT. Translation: CASSKDNGQGRNSPLHF.

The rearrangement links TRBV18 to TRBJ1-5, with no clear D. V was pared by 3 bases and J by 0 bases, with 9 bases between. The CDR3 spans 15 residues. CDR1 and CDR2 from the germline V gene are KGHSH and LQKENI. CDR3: CASSPGGYSNQPQHF. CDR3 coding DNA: TGTGCCAGCTCACCCGGCGGGTATAGCAATCAGCCCCAGCATTTT.

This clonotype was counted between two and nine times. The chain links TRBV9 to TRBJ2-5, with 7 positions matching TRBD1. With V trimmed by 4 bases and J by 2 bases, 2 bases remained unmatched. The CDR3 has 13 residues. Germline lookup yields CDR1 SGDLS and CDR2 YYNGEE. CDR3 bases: TGTGCCAGCAGCAAGGGACAGCAAGAGACCCAGTACTTC. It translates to CASSKGQQETQYF.

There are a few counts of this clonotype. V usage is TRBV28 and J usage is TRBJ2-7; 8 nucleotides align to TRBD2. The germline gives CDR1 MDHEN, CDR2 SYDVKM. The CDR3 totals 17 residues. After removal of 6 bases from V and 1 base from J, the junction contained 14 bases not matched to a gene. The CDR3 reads CASSRYGVAGSSYEQYF. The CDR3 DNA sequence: TGTGCCAGCAGCCGTTATGGAGTAGCGGGATCTTCCTACGAGCAGTACTTC.

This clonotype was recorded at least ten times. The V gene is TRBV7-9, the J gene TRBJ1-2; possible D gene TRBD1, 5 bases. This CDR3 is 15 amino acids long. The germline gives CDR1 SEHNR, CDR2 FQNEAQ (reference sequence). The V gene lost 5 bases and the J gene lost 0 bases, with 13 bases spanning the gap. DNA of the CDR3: TGTGCCAGCAGCCTCCAGGGAGGACCTAACTATGGCTACACCTTC. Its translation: CASSLQGGPNYGYTF.

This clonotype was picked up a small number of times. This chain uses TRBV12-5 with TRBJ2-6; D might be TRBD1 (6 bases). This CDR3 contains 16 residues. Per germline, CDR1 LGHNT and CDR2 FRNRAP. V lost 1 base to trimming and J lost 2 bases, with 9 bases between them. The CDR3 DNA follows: TGTGCTAGTGGTTTGGGAACAGGGCCTGGGGCCAACGTCCTGACTTTC. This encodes CASGLGTGPGANVLTF.

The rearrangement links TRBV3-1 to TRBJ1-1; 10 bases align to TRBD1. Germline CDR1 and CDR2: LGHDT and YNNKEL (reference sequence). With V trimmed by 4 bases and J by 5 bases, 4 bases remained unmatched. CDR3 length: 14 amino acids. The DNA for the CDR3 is TGTGCCAGCAGCCCTGGGACAGGGGAAACTGAAGCTTTCTTT. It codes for CASSPGTGETEAFF.

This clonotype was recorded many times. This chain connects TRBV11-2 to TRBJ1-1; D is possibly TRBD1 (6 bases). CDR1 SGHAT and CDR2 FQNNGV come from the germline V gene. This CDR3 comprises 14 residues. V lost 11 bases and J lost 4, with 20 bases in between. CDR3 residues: CASTGRGEITEAFF. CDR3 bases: TGTGCCTCGACGGGCAGGGGTGAGATCACTGAAGCTTTCTTT.

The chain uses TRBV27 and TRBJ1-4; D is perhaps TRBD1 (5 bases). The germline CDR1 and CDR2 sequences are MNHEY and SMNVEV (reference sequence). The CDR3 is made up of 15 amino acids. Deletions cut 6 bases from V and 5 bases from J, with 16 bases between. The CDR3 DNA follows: TGTGCCAGCAGGCCTATTTCCAAGGGGAATGAAAAACTGTTTTTT. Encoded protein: CASRPISKGNEKLFF. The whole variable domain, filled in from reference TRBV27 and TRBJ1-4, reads EAQVTQNPRYLITVTGKKLTVTCSQNMNHEYMSWYRQDPGLGLRQIYYSMNVEVTDKGDVPEGYKVSRKEKRNFPLILESPSPNQTSLYFCASRPISKGNEKLFFGSGTQLSVL.

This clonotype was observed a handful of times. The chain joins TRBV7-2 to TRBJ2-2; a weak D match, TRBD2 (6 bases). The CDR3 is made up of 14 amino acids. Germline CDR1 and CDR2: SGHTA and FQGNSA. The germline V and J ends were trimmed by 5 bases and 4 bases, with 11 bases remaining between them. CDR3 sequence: CASSNRGSTGELFF. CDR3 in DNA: TGTGCCAGCAGCAACCGGGGGTCCACCGGGGAGCTGTTTTTT.

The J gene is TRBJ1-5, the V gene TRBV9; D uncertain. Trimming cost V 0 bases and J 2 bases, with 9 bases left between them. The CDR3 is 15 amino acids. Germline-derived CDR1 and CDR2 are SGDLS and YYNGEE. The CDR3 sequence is CASSVDPVGNQPQHF. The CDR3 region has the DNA TGTGCCAGCAGCGTAGATCCGGTTGGCAATCAGCCCCAGCATTTT.

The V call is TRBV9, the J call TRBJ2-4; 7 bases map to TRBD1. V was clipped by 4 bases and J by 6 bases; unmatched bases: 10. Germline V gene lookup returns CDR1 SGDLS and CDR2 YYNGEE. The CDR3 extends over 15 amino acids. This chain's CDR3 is CASSPQGQGTNIQYF. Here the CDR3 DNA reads TGTGCCAGCAGCCCACAGGGGCAGGGGACAAACATTCAGTACTTC.

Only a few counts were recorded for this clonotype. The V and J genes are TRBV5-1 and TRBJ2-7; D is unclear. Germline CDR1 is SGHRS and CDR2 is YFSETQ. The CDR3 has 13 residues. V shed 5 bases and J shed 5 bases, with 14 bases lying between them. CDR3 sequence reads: CASSSDGVNEQYF. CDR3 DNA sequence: TGCGCCAGCAGTTCCGATGGGGTCAACGAGCAGTACTTC. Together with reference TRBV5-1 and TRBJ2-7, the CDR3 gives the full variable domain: KAGVTQTPRYLIKTRGQQVTLSCSPISGHRSVSWYQQTPGQGLQFLFEYFSETQRNKGNFPGRFSGRQFSNSRSEMNVSTLELGDSALYLCASSSDGVNEQYFGPGTRLTVT.

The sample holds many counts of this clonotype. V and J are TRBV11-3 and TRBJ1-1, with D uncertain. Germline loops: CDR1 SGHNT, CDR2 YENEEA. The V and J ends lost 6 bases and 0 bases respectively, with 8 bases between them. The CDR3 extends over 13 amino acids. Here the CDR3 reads CASRIGVNTEAFF. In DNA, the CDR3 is TGTGCCAGCAGGATAGGCGTGAACACTGAAGCTTTCTTT.

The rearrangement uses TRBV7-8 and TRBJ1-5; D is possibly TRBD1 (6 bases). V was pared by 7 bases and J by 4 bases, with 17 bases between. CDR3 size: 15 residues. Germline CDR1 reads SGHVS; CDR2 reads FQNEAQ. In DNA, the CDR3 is TGTGCCAGCACCCAAGCGGGGGGGCAAAATCAGCCCCAGCATTTT. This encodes CASTQAGGQNQPQHF.

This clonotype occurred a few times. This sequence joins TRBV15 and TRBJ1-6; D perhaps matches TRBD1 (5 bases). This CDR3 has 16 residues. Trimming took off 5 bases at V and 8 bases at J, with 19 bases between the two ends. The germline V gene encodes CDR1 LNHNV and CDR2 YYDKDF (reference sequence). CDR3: CATSVRDAGGDSPLHF. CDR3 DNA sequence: TGTGCCACCAGCGTCCGGGACGCAGGAGGGGATTCACCCCTCCACTTT.